The table lists the clone carrying this T cell receptor beta chain with a few counts. The CDR3 runs to 12 residues. Germline-derived CDR1 and CDR2 are SGHVS and FNYEAQ. The V gene lost 6 bases and the J gene lost 2 bases, with 5 bases spanning the gap. This sample is part of a study of early T cells in non-severe SARS-CoV-2 infection. Individual cDNA molecules received unique molecular identifiers. TCRdb redid the calling of the 5' RACE reads with MiXCR, one entry per CDR3 protein. The table has tens of thousands of distinct CDR3 sequences, less than 9.5% seen once. Sequencing used whole blood. This TCR was sampled from an adult who was a healthcare worker with PCR-confirmed SARS-CoV-2 infection or an uninfected control (not recorded which). The chain combines TRBV7-6 with TRBJ1-3; a possible D gene is TRBD1 (5 bases). The CDR3 region has the DNA TGTGCCAGCAGGGGGGCTGGAAACACCATATATTTT. It yields the protein CASRGAGNTIYF.